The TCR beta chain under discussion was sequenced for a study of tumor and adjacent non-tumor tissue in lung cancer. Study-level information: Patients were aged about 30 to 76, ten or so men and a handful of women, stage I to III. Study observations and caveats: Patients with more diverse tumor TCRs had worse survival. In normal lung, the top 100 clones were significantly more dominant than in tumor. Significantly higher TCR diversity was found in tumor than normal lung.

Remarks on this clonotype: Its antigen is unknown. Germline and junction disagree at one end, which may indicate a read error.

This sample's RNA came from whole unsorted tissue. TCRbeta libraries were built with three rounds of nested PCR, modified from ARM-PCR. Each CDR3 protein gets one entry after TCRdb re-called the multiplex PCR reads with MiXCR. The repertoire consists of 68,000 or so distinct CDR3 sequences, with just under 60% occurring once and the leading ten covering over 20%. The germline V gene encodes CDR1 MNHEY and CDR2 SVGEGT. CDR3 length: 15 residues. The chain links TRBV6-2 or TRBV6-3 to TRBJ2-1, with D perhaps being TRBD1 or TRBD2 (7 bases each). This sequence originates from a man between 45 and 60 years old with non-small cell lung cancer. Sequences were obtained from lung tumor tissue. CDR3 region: CASGYWGGTVNEQFF. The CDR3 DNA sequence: TGTGCCAGCGGTTACTGGGGGGGGACAGTGAATGAGCAGTTCTTC.